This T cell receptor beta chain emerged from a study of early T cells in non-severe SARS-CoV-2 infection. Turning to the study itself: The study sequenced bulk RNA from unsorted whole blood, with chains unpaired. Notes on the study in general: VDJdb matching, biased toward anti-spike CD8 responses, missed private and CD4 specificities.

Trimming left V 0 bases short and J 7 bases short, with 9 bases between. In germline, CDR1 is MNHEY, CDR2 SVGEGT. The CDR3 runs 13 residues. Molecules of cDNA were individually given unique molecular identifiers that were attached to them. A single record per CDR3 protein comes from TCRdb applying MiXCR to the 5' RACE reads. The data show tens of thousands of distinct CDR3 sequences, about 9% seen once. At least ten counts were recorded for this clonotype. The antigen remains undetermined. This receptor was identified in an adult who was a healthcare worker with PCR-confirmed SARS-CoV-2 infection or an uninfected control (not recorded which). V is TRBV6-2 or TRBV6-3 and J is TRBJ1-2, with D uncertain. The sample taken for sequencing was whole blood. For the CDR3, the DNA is TGTGCCAGCAGTTACTCGAATCTTTCTGGCTACACCTTC. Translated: CASSYSNLSGYTF.